This T cell receptor beta chain is from a study of blood T cells in healthy people across ages (dated by TCRdb to 2014 to 2015). About the study as a whole: Template switching captured roughly one uniquely barcoded TCR beta cDNA molecule per two T cells in model experiments. To track age-related changes in TCR beta repertoire diversity, the study relied on deep sequencing normalized with unique cDNA molecular identifiers. Four age groups were formed from the donors: young (average approximately 15 years), middle-aged (just under 40), aged (roughly 56) and long-lived (more than 75). Donors of different ages were randomly distributed across sequencing lanes to avoid experimental bias. For two donors (one aged 18 to 30 and one aged 80 or older), the study analyzed two additional independent replicas of 1 million unique cDNA reads from the same blood draw. Overall study outcomes, separate from this receptor: Since profiling was done on bulk unsorted PBMCs, naive and antigen-experienced compartments could not be conclusively compared. Observed TCR beta diversity per million T cells fell roughly linearly with age, and a significant reduction was already apparent by age roughly 40. Because donor CMV infection status was unknown, age-related changes in expanded clonotypes were potentially confounded. Compared with the aged group, the long-lived group had more naive CD4+ T cells, fewer expanded clones and increased TCR diversity, suggesting age selection. The percentage of naive T cells measured by flow cytometry correlated strongly with observed TCR beta diversity. Total diversity estimates from one million sequenced T cells were considered lower bounds and underestimates.

The approximately 39 donors, aged roughly 6 to 90 years, were systemically healthy Caucasian individuals from Russia. Each donor gave around 9.5 milliliters of peripheral blood, collected into EDTA-treated Vacutainer tubes. Ficoll-Paque density-gradient centrifugation was used to isolate PBMCs, with at least 6 million per sample. Total RNA was extracted from PBMCs with Trizol reagent, with at least 5 micrograms obtained per sample. The percentages of naive CD45RAhigh/CD27high T cells were determined by flow cytometry on a PBMC aliquot from every donor. To note about this clonotype: Its cognate antigen has yet to be identified. No base quality information exists; no much larger clone differs at one position.

The CDR3 contains 15 residues, cysteine and phenylalanine counted. This entry keeps only the CDR3 DNA: 45 bases, framed from base 1. The germline V gene (reference sequence) provides CDR1 DFQATT and CDR2 SNEGSKA. Relative to germline, V is missing 5 bases and J is missing 5 bases, with 11 bases of the junction outside any gene match. The library came from 5' RACE. This sample was sequenced with an Illumina HiSeq 2500. The second PCR ran for roughly 7 to 12 cycles and used a J-beta primer mix along with a sample-barcoded 5' primer. Each TCR beta cDNA molecule received a unique molecular identifier from a template-switch 5' adaptor carrying 12 random nucleotides. Each sample yielded at least 2.5 million CDR3-containing paired-end reads. First-strand cDNA was synthesized from all RNA with the Mint cDNA synthesis kit, primed by a TRBC-specific oligonucleotide. Following uracil-DNA glycosylase treatment, all cDNA underwent a first 18-cycle PCR with the universal primers M1SS and BC2_uni_R. Per the original workflow: For normalization, 1 million high-quality reads were randomly selected from each sample, with every read carrying a distinct molecular identifier. Instead of being binned into consensus sequences, reads that shared molecular identifiers were thrown out. MiTCR, run with a Q25 quality threshold and the strictest error-elimination algorithm, handled CDR3 identification, clonotype clustering and error correction. A nonparametric unseen species model with Euler transformation was used to estimate lower-bound total TCR beta diversity. Using fastp trimming at Q25 and MiXCR clonotype assembly, TCRdb reanalyzed the public sequencing data and kept in-frame beta chains. Rows with one shared CDR3 protein collapse into an entry with the most common genes and DNA. These V and J calls are TCRdb output, not the study's own analysis. In all, the sample holds around 790,000 distinct CDR3 sequences, and 40% to 50% of those were seen once. The ten top clones hold roughly a fifth of the sample.

The chain was built from TRBV20-1 and TRBJ2-2, and 7 junction bases match TRBD2. The sequence was obtained from a man aged 55 to 70 in good health. The sample consisted of blood. The nucleotide sequence is TGCAGTGCTTCCGCACGAGCGGGGCTGACCGGGGAGCTGTTTTTT. It codes for CSASARAGLTGELFF.